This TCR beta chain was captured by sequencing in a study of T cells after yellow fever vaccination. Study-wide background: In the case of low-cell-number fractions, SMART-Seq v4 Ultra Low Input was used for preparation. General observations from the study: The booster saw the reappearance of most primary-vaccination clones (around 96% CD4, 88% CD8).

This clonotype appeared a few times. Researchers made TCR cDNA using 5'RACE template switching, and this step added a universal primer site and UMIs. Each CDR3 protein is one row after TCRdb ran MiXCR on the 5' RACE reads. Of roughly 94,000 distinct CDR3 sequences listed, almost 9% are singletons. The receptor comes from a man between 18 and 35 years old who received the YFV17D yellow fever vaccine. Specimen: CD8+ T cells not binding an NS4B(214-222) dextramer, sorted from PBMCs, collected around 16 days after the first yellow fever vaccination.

The CDR3 DNA follows: TGTGCCAGCATTGGACGCATGGGTCAGCCCCAGCATTTT. Residues: CASIGRMGQPQHF. The chain uses TRBV12-3 or TRBV12-4 and TRBJ1-5, with D unresolved. With 7 bases removed from V and 6 bases from J, the gap between germline ends came to 13 bases. The CDR3 loop spans 13 amino acids.